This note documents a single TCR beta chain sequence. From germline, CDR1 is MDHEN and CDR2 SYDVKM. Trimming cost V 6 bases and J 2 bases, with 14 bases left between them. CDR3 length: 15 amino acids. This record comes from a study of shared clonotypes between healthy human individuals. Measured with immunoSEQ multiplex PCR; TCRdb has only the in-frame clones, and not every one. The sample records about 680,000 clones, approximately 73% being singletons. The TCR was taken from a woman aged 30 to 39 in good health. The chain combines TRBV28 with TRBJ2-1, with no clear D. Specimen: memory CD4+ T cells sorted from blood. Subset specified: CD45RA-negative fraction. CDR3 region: CASSHLYRAYNEQFF. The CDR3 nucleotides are TGTGCCAGCAGCCACCTTTACAGAGCCTACAATGAGCAGTTCTTC.